This entry concerns a single T cell receptor beta chain. The antigen remains unidentified. This entry is derived from a study of cytomegalovirus exposure and HLA in healthy donors. For the study at large: A prior analysis found roughly 110 million unique TCR beta sequences from some 190 million T cells.

The PCR used 60 Vbeta and 13 Jbeta primers. Assay used: immunoSEQ multiplex PCR; TCRdb lists only in-frame clones, some missing. The profile shows about 270,000 clones, 72% of them singletons. Study observations and caveats: The study flagged fewer than 200 TCR beta chains as cytomegalovirus-associated.

Germline V gene data show CDR1 as SGHRS and CDR2 as YFSETQ. The CDR3 totals 16 residues. V was pared by 4 bases and J by 2 bases, with 6 bases of the junction left unmatched. Specimen: PBMCs. This TCR was recovered from a female donor in good health and CMV-seronegative. This chain connects TRBV5-1 to TRBJ2-1, with 10 bases matching TRBD2. Here the CDR3 reads CASSAPGLATYNEQFF. Here the CDR3 DNA reads TGCGCCAGCAGCGCTCCGGGACTAGCGACCTACAATGAGCAGTTCTTC.